The 32 T cell receptor beta chains below were found in one sample sequenced in a study of blood T cells in healthy people across ages. Alongside a J-beta primer mix, a sample-barcoded 5' primer served in a second PCR lasting about 6 to 12 cycles. TCRdb called the 5' RACE reads again in MiXCR, with one record for every CDR3 protein. The table lists 700,000 to 900,000 distinct CDR3 sequences, under 30% of them singletons, with around 2.9% in the top ten. The same sample was also studied in work on T cells of mothers and their children.

The specimen was blood. The source is a boy between 5 and 17 years old in good health.

The chain links TRBV6-1 to TRBJ2-4, with D maybe TRBD1 (5 bases). The CDR3 covers 16 residues. Germline values: CDR1 MNHNS, CDR2 SASEGT. V was pared by 3 bases and J by 1 base, with 13 bases between. The chain's CDR3 is CASSDAARVAKNIQYF. As DNA, the CDR3 is TGTGCCAGCAGTGATGCGGCCAGGGTGGCCAAAAACATTCAGTACTTC.

The V and J genes are TRBV9 and TRBJ2-1; D is possibly TRBD2 (6 bases). Trimming cost V 4 bases and J 5 bases, with 10 bases left between them. Looked up from germline, CDR1 is SGDLS and CDR2 is YYNGEE. The CDR3 totals 13 residues. The CDR3 sequence: CASSFGTHNEQFF. The CDR3, as DNA: TGTGCCAGCAGCTTCGGGACTCACAATGAGCAGTTCTTC.

Only a few counts were recorded for this clonotype. The chain uses TRBV28 and TRBJ1-5, with D possibly matching TRBD1 (5 bases). CDR1 MDHEN and CDR2 SYDVKM come from the germline V gene. The V end lost 4 bases, the J end lost 5 bases, and 12 bases lay between the germline ends. The CDR3 is 14 amino acids. DNA for the CDR3: TGTGCCAGCAGTTGGGACGGAATATATCAGCCCCAGCATTTT. Amino acids: CASSWDGIYQPQHF.

J is TRBJ2-5 and V is TRBV7-2; D gene uncertain. V was clipped by 5 bases and J by 4 bases, with 14 bases between them. Germline values: CDR1 SGHTA, CDR2 FQGNSA. The CDR3 spans 14 residues. CDR3 bases: TGTGCCAGCAGCCGTAGGATGGTGGCAGAGACCCAGTACTTC. Encoded protein: CASSRRMVAETQYF.

This clonotype showed up just a few times. The V call is TRBV10-3, the J call TRBJ2-6; a weak D match, TRBD1 (5 bases). Deletions cut 3 bases from V and 0 bases from J, with 18 bases between. From germline, CDR1 is ENHRY and CDR2 SYGVKD. This CDR3 contains 19 residues. The CDR3 reads CAISDLTDHLHSGANVLTF. The CDR3 DNA reads TGTGCCATCAGTGATTTGACAGATCACCTCCACTCTGGGGCCAACGTCCTGACTTTC.

This rearrangement joins TRBV24-1 to TRBJ2-5, with 10 bases aligning to TRBD1. The end of the DNA is better explained by TRBJ2-1, so the J call may be wrong. This CDR3 contains 14 residues. Germline V gene sequence: CDR1 KGHDR, CDR2 SFDVKD. This CDR3 reads CATRDRGLKNEQFF. The CDR3 nucleotides read TGTGCCACCCGAGACAGGGGGCTTAAAAATGAGCAGTTCTTC.

This clonotype was seen only a few times. The chain carries TRBV6-5 and TRBJ1-4; TRBD1 is a possible D gene (5 bases). V shed 2 bases and J shed 8 bases, with 15 bases lying between them. The CDR3 covers 15 residues. CDR1 is MNHEY, CDR2 SVGAGI, per germline. The CDR3, as DNA: TGTGCCAGCAGTTACAGCCCGGGGCGGGACGAAAAACTGTTTTTT. This gives the protein CASSYSPGRDEKLFF.

In its sample, this clonotype was seen once. DNA for the CDR3: TGTGCCATCAGTTCGACAGGGAGTACAGATACGCAGTATTTT. It translates to CAISSTGSTDTQYF. The chain recombines TRBV10-3 with TRBJ2-3; 7 bases agree with TRBD1. Germline CDR1 reads ENHRY; CDR2 reads SYGVKD. Germline trimming cut 5 bases from V and 3 bases from J; bases unmatched to any gene: 5. This CDR3 is built from 14 residues.

This clonotype was observed at least ten times. The chain has TRBV7-3 and TRBJ2-2; perhaps D is TRBD1 or TRBD2 (5 bases each). This CDR3 spans 13 amino acids. CDR1 and CDR2 (germline): SGHTA, FQGTGA. V was trimmed by 5 bases and J by 3 bases, leaving 7 bases between them. CDR3 sequence reads: CASSLGDTGELFF. The CDR3 DNA follows: TGTGCCAGCAGCCTGGGGGACACCGGGGAGCTGTTTTTT.

The rearrangement uses TRBV2 and TRBJ1-1, with TRBD1 identical over 7 bases. This CDR3 is 16 amino acids long. Per the germline V gene, CDR1 is SNHLY and CDR2 is FYNNEI. V shed 6 bases, J shed 3 bases, and the junction held 13 bases outside the gene matches. CDR3 sequence reads: CASRVLPGQIYTEAFF. The CDR3 DNA reads TGTGCCAGCAGGGTCCTCCCGGGACAGATTTACACTGAAGCTTTCTTT. Based on the CDR3 plus reference TRBV2 and TRBJ1-1, the full variable domain is EPEVTQTPSHQVTQMGQEVILRCVPISNHLYFYWYRQILGQKVEFLVSFYNNEISEKSEIFDDQFSVERPDGSNFTLKIRSTKLEDSAMYFCASRVLPGQIYTEAFFGQGTRLTVV.

This clonotype was seen a few times. The rearrangement links TRBV29-1 to TRBJ2-5; 9 bases agree with TRBD2. TRBJ2-1 matches the DNA end more closely, so the J call is doubtful. The CDR3 sequence is 13 residues long. Germline V lookup: CDR1 SQVTM, CDR2 ANQGSEA. As DNA, the CDR3 is TGCAGCGTTGACCTAGCGGGGAGCAATGAGCAGTTCTTC. Amino acid sequence: CSVDLAGSNEQFF.

In DNA, the CDR3 is TGTGCCAGCAGCCCTAAGGGCGGGGGGGGCTTAATAGAGACCCAGTACTTC. Translation: CASSPKGGGGLIETQYF. This chain links TRBV5-4 with TRBJ2-5; 9 bases align to TRBD2. CDR1 SGHNT and CDR2 YYREEE come from the germline V gene (reference sequence). V trimming: 4 bases; J trimming: 4 bases; junction bases outside the gene matches: 14. There are 17 residues in the CDR3.

V is TRBV20-1 and J is TRBJ2-1; TRBD1 is a possible D gene (6 bases). Gene TRBJ2-7 matches the end of the DNA better, so the J call may be wrong. Germline assignment: CDR1 DFQATT and CDR2 SNEGSKA (reference sequence). This CDR3 region has 14 residues. CDR3 DNA sequence: TGCAGTGCTGTAGACAGGTCCGCCTCCTACGAGCAGTACTTC. This sequence encodes CSAVDRSASYEQYF.

In this sample, this clonotype turned up a few times. This chain joins TRBV10-3 and TRBJ2-6; D tentatively fits TRBD1 or TRBD2 (5 bases each). Looked up from germline, CDR1 is ENHRY and CDR2 is SYGVKD. V lost 3 bases and J 0 bases, leaving 12 bases between the germline ends. This CDR3 has 17 amino acids. DNA of the CDR3: TGTGCCATCAGTGATACACCCGGGGCCTCTGGGGCCAACGTCCTGACTTTC. Translating it yields CAISDTPGASGANVLTF.

This clonotype came up a few times. At one boundary the junction diverges from the germline segment, which might be a read error. The gene calls are TRBV25-1 and TRBJ2-7; 8 bases match TRBD1. This CDR3 spans 16 amino acids. Germline assignment: CDR1 MGHDK and CDR2 SYGVNS. CDR3 in DNA: TGTGCCAGCAGTGAAGGGGGGACAGGCGTCGCCTACAAGCAGTACTTC. The encoded protein is CASSEGGTGVAYKQYF.

The chain uses TRBV29-1 and TRBJ2-1, with D unclear. This CDR3 is 14 amino acids long. Germline V lookup: CDR1 SQVTM, CDR2 ANQGSEA. V was shortened by 7 bases and J by 0 bases, with 13 bases between the two germline ends. The CDR3 coding sequence is TGCAGCGGAATTCTATACAACTCCTACAATGAGCAGTTCTTC. This gives the protein CSGILYNSYNEQFF.

The table lists this clonotype with a few counts. The V gene is TRBV25-1, the J gene TRBJ1-1, with 8 bases lining up with TRBD1. V gave up 6 bases and J gave up 11 bases; unmatched junction bases: 17. Germline V gives CDR1 MGHDK, CDR2 SYGVNS. CDR3 length: 15 amino acids. In DNA, the CDR3 is TGTGCCAGCAGCGCCGCCGGGACAGGACCGAGGATCGCTTTCTTT. Amino acid sequence: CASSAAGTGPRIAFF.

The chain employs TRBV4-2 and TRBJ2-7; D perhaps matches TRBD1 (6 bases). Per germline, CDR1 LGHNA and CDR2 YNFKEQ. The V end was cut by 1 base, the J end by 2 bases, with 9 bases between. CDR3 length: 14 residues. CDR3 nucleotide sequence: TGTGCCAGCAGCCAAGGAGGGGACACCTACGAGCAGTACTTC. Amino acid sequence: CASSQGGDTYEQYF.

The chain recombines TRBV28 with TRBJ2-7, with D hard to call. The length of the CDR3 is 13 residues. Germline-derived CDR1 and CDR2 are MDHEN and SYDVKM. V was cut by 3 bases and J by 2 bases, with 8 bases left in between. The CDR3 sequence: CASSFVVTYEQYF. CDR3 nucleotides: TGTGCCAGCAGTTTTGTGGTTACCTACGAGCAGTACTTC.

The chain is built from TRBV12-3 or TRBV12-4 and TRBJ2-4, with a possible D match to TRBD2 (7 bases). V was pared by 4 bases and J by 0 bases, with 16 bases between. This CDR3 is 17 amino acids long. CDR3 in amino acids: CASSSEGGKVAKNIQYF. In nucleotides, the CDR3 is TGTGCCAGCAGTTCAGAGGGGGGGAAGGTAGCCAAAAACATTCAGTACTTC.

This clonotype has more than one count but fewer than ten. The chain carries TRBV4-2 and TRBJ2-6; no firm D call. Trimming shortened V by 0 bases and J by 4 bases, and 19 bases separated the two germline ends. The CDR3 is made up of 19 amino acids. Germline lookup yields CDR1 LGHNA and CDR2 YNFKEQ. The CDR3 region has the DNA TGTGCCAGCAGCCAAGATAAGACTTCCAGGTGGTCCGGGGCCAACGTCCTGACTTTC. Its translation is CASSQDKTSRWSGANVLTF.

Ten or more counts support this clonotype. This chain joins TRBV7-2 and TRBJ2-2; D unclear. With 5 bases removed from V and 4 bases from J, the gap between germline ends came to 20 bases. Germline CDR1 is SGHTA and CDR2 is FQGNSA. CDR3 length equals 17 residues. CDR3 amino acids: CASSAFGPKRGTGELFF. The DNA of the CDR3 is TGTGCCAGCAGCGCCTTCGGACCCAAACGAGGCACCGGGGAGCTGTTTTTT.

J is TRBJ2-7 and V is TRBV5-1; TRBD1 aligns across 7 bases. Per the germline V gene, CDR1 is SGHRS and CDR2 is YFSETQ. This CDR3 comprises 14 residues. Trimming took 1 base from V and 3 from J; bases not matched to a gene: 4. The CDR3 DNA is TGCGCCAGCAGCTTGTTCCAGGGGGACTACGAGCAGTACTTC. Translating it yields CASSLFQGDYEQYF.

V gene TRBV7-9 combines with J gene TRBJ1-1, with D uncertain. Germline CDR1 is SEHNR and CDR2 is FQNEAQ (reference sequence). This CDR3 has 12 amino acids. Trimming took 5 bases from V and 9 from J, leaving 13 bases between them. This CDR3 is CASSKGYQQAFF. CDR3 DNA: TGTGCCAGCAGCAAGGGATACCAGCAAGCTTTCTTT.

The chain carries TRBV6-6 and TRBJ1-4; D is undetermined. Germline assignment: CDR1 MNHNY and CDR2 SVGAGI (reference sequence). This CDR3 region has 15 residues. V was trimmed by 0 bases and J by 3 bases, leaving 8 bases between them. CDR3 sequence (DNA): TGTGCCAGCAGTTACTCGAGTCAGCCTAATGAAAAACTGTTTTTT. Residues: CASSYSSQPNEKLFF.

V is TRBV20-1 and J is TRBJ1-4, with 7 nucleotides matching TRBD1. V trimming: 6 bases; J trimming: 7 bases; junction bases outside the gene matches: 8. Germline V CDR1 and CDR2: DFQATT, SNEGSKA (reference sequence). The CDR3 runs 13 residues. The CDR3 DNA sequence: TGCAGTGCCCGTGAGGGGGCTGGTGAAAAACTGTTTTTT. It translates to CSAREGAGEKLFF.

J is TRBJ1-2 and V is TRBV20-1, with D uncertain. Germline V lookup: CDR1 DFQATT, CDR2 SNEGSKA (reference sequence). This CDR3 region has 12 residues. Trimming left V 6 bases short and J 7 bases short, with 15 bases between. CDR3 loop: CSAPEAALGYTF. The DNA of the CDR3 is TGCAGTGCCCCGGAGGCGGCTCTTGGCTACACCTTC.

This clonotype came up a few times. The J gene is TRBJ2-3, the V gene TRBV7-6; TRBD2 agrees at 10 bases. The trim removed 5 bases at V and 3 bases at J, leaving 11 bases unmatched. The CDR3 runs to 17 residues. CDR1 is SGHVS and CDR2 is FNYEAQ in the germline V gene. Here the CDR3 DNA reads TGTGCCAGCAGCCAGGGTCTAGCGGGGGAGGGTACAGATACGCAGTATTTT. It specifies CASSQGLAGEGTDTQYF. The entire variable domain, with the rest obtained from reference TRBV7-6 and TRBJ2-3, is as follows: GAGVSQSPRYKVTKRGQDVALRCDPISGHVSLYWYRQALGQGPEFLTYFNYEAQQDKSGLPNDRFSAERPEGSISTLTIQRTEQRDSAMYRCASSQGLAGEGTDTQYFGPGTRLTVL.

There are a few counts of this clonotype. The rearrangement uses TRBV12-3 or TRBV12-4 and TRBJ1-6; 10 bases align to TRBD1. The CDR3 has 15 residues. With V trimmed by 5 bases and J by 9 bases, 7 bases remained unmatched. The CDR3 DNA follows: TGTGCCAGCAGTCCTCGGGACAGGGGTGGTTCACCCCTCCACTTT. This codes for CASSPRDRGGSPLHF.

The chain has TRBV30 and TRBJ1-4, with D tentatively TRBD1 (5 bases). Germline V gene data show CDR1 as GTSNPN and CDR2 as SVGIG (reference sequence). V dropped 2 bases and J dropped 1 base, with 8 bases sitting between them. The CDR3 loop spans 14 amino acids. The CDR3 reads CAWSTGLTNEKLFF. The CDR3 nucleotides are TGTGCCTGGAGTACGGGGCTAACTAATGAAAAACTGTTTTTT.

This sequence joins TRBV18 and TRBJ1-5; 7 bases are a match to TRBD1. Germline loops: CDR1 KGHSH, CDR2 LQKENI. CDR3 length equals 15 residues. Losses at the gene ends were 4 bases for V and 0 bases for J; bases not matched to a gene: 3. Here the CDR3 DNA reads TGTGCCAGCTCACGGGGACAGAATAGCAATCAGCCCCAGCATTTT. It encodes CASSRGQNSNQPQHF. The whole variable domain, remainder taken from reference TRBV18 and TRBJ1-5, is NAGVMQNPRHLVRRRGQEARLRCSPMKGHSHVYWYRQLPEEGLKFMVYLQKENIIDESGMPKERFSAEFPKEGPSILRIQQVVRGDSAAYFCASSRGQNSNQPQHFGDGTRLSIL.

V usage is TRBV9 and J usage is TRBJ2-5; D assignment may be TRBD1 or TRBD2 (5 bases each). Germline V gene data show CDR1 as SGDLS and CDR2 as YYNGEE. This CDR3 region has 14 residues. The V end lost 5 bases, the J end lost 4 bases, and 15 bases lay between the germline ends. Here the CDR3 reads CASSPFEGPETQYF. The CDR3 region has the DNA TGTGCCAGCAGTCCTTTCGAGGGGCCAGAGACCCAGTACTTC.